The next 30 T cell receptor beta chains were all read from a single sample in a study of T cell responses to AZD1222 COVID-19 vaccine. Libraries were prepared by immunoSEQ multiplex PCR; TCRdb keeps only in-frame clonotypes and omits some of them. The sample carries some 150,000 clones, 85% to 95% recorded once. The material sequenced was peripheral blood, taken on day 0 of AZD1222 vaccination. These receptors were obtained from an adult in good health.

This rearrangement joins TRBV5-1 to TRBJ2-7, with 8 bases lining up with TRBD1. Unmatched junction bases numbered 5, after V lost 0 bases and J lost 6 bases. The CDR3 consists of 14 residues. CDR1 SGHRS and CDR2 YFSETQ come from the germline V gene. The CDR3 DNA reads TGCGCCAGCAGCTTGGAGGGCAGGGGGCGCGAGCAGTACTTC. Translation gives CASSLEGRGREQYF.

This clone was counted between two and nine times. J is TRBJ1-1 and V is TRBV11-2; 8 nucleotides match TRBD1. CDR3 length equals 12 residues. The V and J ends lost 8 bases and 1 base, in that order; junction bases with no gene match: 0. Germline CDR1 is SGHAT and CDR2 is FQNNGV. CDR3 bases: TGTGCCAGCGGACAGGGGAACACTGAAGCTTTCTTT. This sequence encodes CASGQGNTEAFF.

In nucleotides, the CDR3 is TGTGCCAGTAGTAAGGGCCAGACCACTGAAGCTTTCTTT. Its protein is CASSKGQTTEAFF. The chain recombines TRBV19 with TRBJ1-1; D ambiguous. Trimming stripped 4 bases from V and 4 bases from J, with 10 bases between. The germline CDR1 and CDR2 sequences are LNHDA and SQIVND (reference sequence). CDR3 length equals 13 residues.

This chain connects TRBV19 to TRBJ1-5; D possibly corresponds to TRBD1 (6 bases). There are 17 residues in the CDR3. V dropped 5 bases and J dropped 0 bases, with 17 bases sitting between them. Germline lookup yields CDR1 LNHDA and CDR2 SQIVND (reference sequence). CDR3 loop: CASSRFSGDNSNQPQHF. The CDR3 nucleotides read TGTGCCAGTAGTCGATTTTCAGGGGATAATAGCAATCAGCCCCAGCATTTT. The complete variable domain, with remaining parts taken from reference TRBV19 and TRBJ1-5, reads DGGITQSPKYLFRKEGQNVTLSCEQNLNHDAMYWYRQDPGQGLRLIYYSQIVNDFQKGDIAEGYSVSREKKESFPLTVTSAQKNPTAFYLCASSRFSGDNSNQPQHFGDGTRLSIL.

The DNA of the CDR3 is TGTGCCAGCAGCCCCCCAGGGCGGGAAGGGACCCAGTACTTC. Translating it yields CASSPPGREGTQYF. The rearrangement joins TRBV9 to TRBJ2-5, with D tentatively TRBD2 (6 bases). This CDR3 is built from 14 residues. V lost 4 bases to trimming and J lost 7 bases, with 17 bases between them. Germline-derived CDR1 and CDR2 are SGDLS and YYNGEE. Full variable domain (missing parts from reference TRBV9 and TRBJ2-5): DSGVTQTPKHLITATGQRVTLRCSPRSGDLSVYWYQQSLDQGLQFLIQYYNGEERAKGNILERFSAQQFPDLHSELNLSSLELGDSALYFCASSPPGREGTQYFGPGTRLLVL.

The V call is TRBV3-1 (or the pseudogene TRBV3-2), the J call TRBJ2-1; D possibly corresponds to TRBD2 (6 bases). V was pared by 1 base and J by 12 bases, with 10 bases between. From germline, CDR1 is LGHDT and CDR2 YNNKEL (reference sequence). The CDR3 loop spans 12 amino acids. The CDR3 protein is CASSQGTGGQFF. Written as DNA, the CDR3 is TGTGCCAGCAGCCAAGGGACCGGGGGGCAGTTCTTC.

The chain carries TRBV1 and TRBJ2-3. TRBV1 has pseudogene status. The CDR3 covers 16 residues. The CDR3 bases are TGCACCAGCAGCCAAGAATGGGACCATGCTGGGTATACGCAGTATTTT. Translated: CTSSQEWDHAGYTQYF.

The J gene is TRBJ2-1, the V gene TRBV7-9; 7 bases align to TRBD2. CDR3 length: 15 residues. V lost 8 bases to trimming and J lost 0 bases; unmatched junction nucleotides: 7. The germline gives CDR1 SEHNR, CDR2 FQNEAQ (reference sequence). This chain's CDR3 is CASRGGQDSYNEQFF. The CDR3 DNA sequence: TGTGCCAGCCGCGGGGGTCAGGACTCCTACAATGAGCAGTTCTTC.

V usage is TRBV2 and J usage is TRBJ1-2; 7 positions agree with TRBD1. J lost 2 bases, V lost 5 bases, and 2 bases had no gene match. CDR1 is SNHLY, CDR2 FYNNEI, per germline. The CDR3 consists of 13 residues. DNA of the CDR3: TGTGCCAGCAGTCCGGACAGGAACTATGGCTACACCTTC. Its translation is CASSPDRNYGYTF. The full variable domain, rest sourced from reference TRBV2 and TRBJ1-2, is EPEVTQTPSHQVTQMGQEVILRCVPISNHLYFYWYRQILGQKVEFLVSFYNNEISEKSEIFDDQFSVERPDGSNFTLKIRSTKLEDSAMYFCASSPDRNYGYTFGSGTRLTVV.

The genes are TRBV20-1 and TRBJ2-7; TRBD2 is a possible D gene (7 bases). Germline CDR1 and CDR2: DFQATT and SNEGSKA (reference sequence). The CDR3 has 11 residues. Trimming removed 6 bases from V and 11 bases from J, with 17 bases in between. This chain's CDR3 is CSANRGGGEYF. The CDR3 nucleotides read TGCAGTGCCAACCGAGGGGGGGGCGAGTACTTC.

This chain connects TRBV18 to TRBJ1-1, with D uncertain. The germline V gene encodes CDR1 KGHSH and CDR2 LQKENI. Trimming pared 6 bases from V and 1 base from J, leaving 15 bases between. The CDR3 extends over 15 amino acids. The CDR3 here is CASSFGPHGNTEAFF. The DNA of the CDR3 is TGTGCCAGCTCCTTTGGGCCCCATGGGAACACTGAAGCTTTCTTT.

The J gene is TRBJ1-1, the V gene TRBV19; D is possibly TRBD1 (5 bases). The CDR3 is 12 amino acids. Trimming pared 4 bases from V and 6 bases from J, leaving 9 bases between. Germline CDR1 reads LNHDA; CDR2 reads SQIVND (reference sequence). In nucleotides, the CDR3 is TGTGCCAGTAGTACAGGGTCGGCTGAAGCTTTCTTT. Translated: CASSTGSAEAFF.

This clone was picked up one time. This sequence joins TRBV12-5 and TRBJ2-2; 9 bases are a match to TRBD1. Germline CDR1 and CDR2: LGHNT and FRNRAP. V dropped 6 bases and J dropped 4; count of bases not matched to a gene: 9. This CDR3 has 16 amino acids. The chain's CDR3 is CASGRGQGRSTGELFF. Written as DNA, the CDR3 is TGTGCTAGTGGCAGGGGACAGGGACGAAGCACCGGGGAGCTGTTTTTT.

The rearrangement uses TRBV19 and TRBJ1-2; D is ambiguous. There are 13 residues in the CDR3. Germline CDR1 LNHDA, CDR2 SQIVND (reference sequence). V was cut by 7 bases and J by 6 bases, with 15 bases left in between. CDR3 region: CASTFDGSNGYTF. CDR3 sequence (DNA): TGTGCCAGTACCTTCGATGGGTCAAATGGCTACACCTTC.

This chain links TRBV20-1 with TRBJ2-5; 11 bases match TRBD2. The CDR3 has 14 amino acids. Looked up from germline, CDR1 is DFQATT and CDR2 is SNEGSKA (reference sequence). Losses at the gene ends were 3 bases for V and 3 bases for J; bases not matched to a gene: 3. CDR3 sequence (DNA): TGCAGTGCTAGTAAGGGACTAGCGGAAGAGACCCAGTACTTC. Residues: CSASKGLAEETQYF.

The J gene is TRBJ1-2, the V gene TRBV19, with D possibly being TRBD1 (5 bases). The germline V gene has CDR1 LNHDA and CDR2 SQIVND (reference sequence). The CDR3 loop spans 14 amino acids. Trimming shortened V by 7 bases and J by 7 bases, and 19 bases separated the two germline ends. CDR3 coding DNA: TGTGCCAGTACCATCCCAGGGCTAACTGGTGGCTACACCTTC. Protein product: CASTIPGLTGGYTF.

The V gene is TRBV7-2, the J gene TRBJ1-1; D is undetermined. CDR1 and CDR2 from the germline V gene are SGHTA and FQGNSA. CDR3 length: 13 amino acids. V shed 2 bases and J shed 0 bases, with 4 bases lying between them. CDR3 sequence (DNA): TGTGCCAGCAGCTTACAGATGAACACTGAAGCTTTCTTT. This codes for CASSLQMNTEAFF.

The chain recombines TRBV7-2 with TRBJ2-3; no clear D. The germline gives CDR1 SGHTA, CDR2 FQGNSA. V was clipped by 1 base and J by 0 bases, with 17 bases between them. The CDR3 is made up of 18 amino acids. CDR3 region: CASSLVVSVVRSTDTQYF. The CDR3 DNA is TGTGCCAGCAGCTTAGTGGTGTCGGTGGTCAGGAGCACAGATACGCAGTATTTT.

This chain joins TRBV19 and TRBJ2-2; TRBD2 agrees at 7 bases. This CDR3 region has 15 residues. Germline-derived CDR1 and CDR2 are LNHDA and SQIVND (reference sequence). V was pared by 6 bases and J by 0 bases, with 4 bases of the junction left unmatched. The DNA of the CDR3 is TGTGCCAGTAGACAGACTAGCCCGAACACCGGGGAGCTGTTTTTT. Amino acids: CASRQTSPNTGELFF. The variable domain in full, with the rest retrieved from reference TRBV19 and TRBJ2-2, is DGGITQSPKYLFRKEGQNVTLSCEQNLNHDAMYWYRQDPGQGLRLIYYSQIVNDFQKGDIAEGYSVSREKKESFPLTVTSAQKNPTAFYLCASRQTSPNTGELFFGEGSRLTVL.

The V gene is TRBV2, the J gene TRBJ2-1, with 8 bases lining up with TRBD2. V lost 3 bases, J lost 6 bases, and 4 bases stayed unmatched. Germline V gene sequence: CDR1 SNHLY, CDR2 FYNNEI. CDR3 length: 14 residues. CDR3 in DNA: TGTGCCAGCAGTGACCCAGCGGGAGTCAATGAGCAGTTCTTC. Translation gives CASSDPAGVNEQFF.

This CDR3 reads CSVEDLAAGGPLIYNEQFF. CDR3 nucleotides: TGCAGCGTTGAAGATCTCGCGGCAGGGGGCCCTCTCATCTACAATGAGCAGTTCTTC. The V and J genes are TRBV29-1 and TRBJ2-1, with TRBD1 identical over 8 bases. Germline V gene sequence: CDR1 SQVTM, CDR2 ANQGSEA. Trimming took 0 bases from V and 3 from J; bases not matched to a gene: 16. CDR3 length: 19 amino acids.

The V call is TRBV5-6, the J call TRBJ1-6, with D uncertain. Trimming left V 7 bases short and J 5 bases short, with 10 bases between. Germline V gives CDR1 SGHDT, CDR2 YYEEEE. The CDR3 has 13 amino acids. DNA of the CDR3: TGTGCCAGCCGCGGCTGGGATAATTCACCCCTCCACTTT. Amino acids: CASRGWDNSPLHF. Supplemented by reference TRBV5-6 and TRBJ1-6, the full variable domain reads DAGVTQSPTHLIKTRGQQVTLRCSPKSGHDTVSWYQQALGQGPQFIFQYYEEEERQRGNFPDRFSGHQFPNYSSELNVNALLLGDSALYLCASRGWDNSPLHFGNGTRLTVT.

The chain links TRBV10-3 to TRBJ1-1; TRBD1 might be the D (5 bases). Trimming took 2 bases from V and 2 from J, leaving 6 bases between them. Germline V gene sequence: CDR1 ENHRY, CDR2 SYGVKD. This CDR3 is built from 13 residues. The CDR3 sequence: CAISETGNTEAFF. CDR3 nucleotide sequence: TGTGCCATCAGTGAGACAGGAAACACTGAAGCTTTCTTT.

This clone is a singleton in its sample. This chain joins TRBV30 and TRBJ1-1; D is ambiguous. The V gene's germline CDR1 is GTSNPN and CDR2 SVGIG (reference sequence). The CDR3 length is 14 residues. V lost 0 bases and J lost 4, with 12 bases in between. For the CDR3, the DNA is TGTGCCTGGAGTGTGAGCCCCTTGGTCACTGAAGCTTTCTTT. Protein sequence: CAWSVSPLVTEAFF.

This chain links TRBV9 with TRBJ2-3; 10 nucleotides line up with TRBD1. The trim removed 0 bases at V and 0 bases at J, leaving 1 base unmatched. In germline, CDR1 is SGDLS, CDR2 YYNGEE. CDR3 size: 16 residues. The CDR3, as DNA: TGTGCCAGCAGCGTAGTGGGACAGGGGAGCACAGATACGCAGTATTTT. This translates into CASSVVGQGSTDTQYF.

This clone was detected once. The chain carries TRBV6-6 and TRBJ2-3; D gene ambiguous. This CDR3 contains 13 residues. Trimming stripped 2 bases from V and 10 bases from J, with 13 bases between. Germline CDR1 is MNHNY and CDR2 is SVGAGI (reference sequence). The DNA for the CDR3 is TGTGCCAGCAGTTACGAAGATGCGATAGCGCAGTATTTT. It yields the protein CASSYEDAIAQYF.

This sequence joins TRBV7-6 and TRBJ2-7, with 11 bases matching TRBD2. Per germline, CDR1 SGHVS and CDR2 FNYEAQ. The CDR3 length is 16 residues. The V gene end was trimmed by 3 bases and the J gene end by 4 bases; junction bases not matched to a gene: 8. This CDR3 reads CASSLGIAGGGYEQYF. The CDR3 bases are TGTGCCAGCAGCTTGGGGATAGCGGGAGGGGGATACGAGCAGTACTTC. Full variable domain (remainder filled in from reference TRBV7-6 and TRBJ2-7): GAGVSQSPRYKVTKRGQDVALRCDPISGHVSLYWYRQALGQGPEFLTYFNYEAQQDKSGLPNDRFSAERPEGSISTLTIQRTEQRDSAMYRCASSLGIAGGGYEQYFGPGTRLTVT.

This chain links TRBV7-2 with TRBJ1-6; D unresolved. Germline V gives CDR1 SGHTA, CDR2 FQGNSA. V was trimmed by 4 bases and J by 4 bases, leaving 11 bases between them. The CDR3 runs 15 residues. The DNA of the CDR3 is TGTGCCAGCAGCTCCCGGGAGGGTTATAATTCACCCCTCCACTTT. Translated: CASSSREGYNSPLHF.

The V and J genes are TRBV7-2 and TRBJ2-7; 8 bases align to TRBD1. CDR1 and CDR2 (germline): SGHTA, FQGNSA. The CDR3 loop spans 14 amino acids. V dropped 4 bases and J dropped 0; count of bases not matched to a gene: 2. The CDR3 here is CASSWTGSSYEQYF. The CDR3, as DNA: TGTGCCAGCAGCTGGACAGGGAGCTCCTACGAGCAGTACTTC.

The chain employs TRBV19 and TRBJ1-3; the D is unclear. Germline assignment: CDR1 LNHDA and CDR2 SQIVND (reference sequence). The CDR3 extends over 13 amino acids. The ends were cut back, 7 bases at V and 4 bases at J, with 11 bases in the middle. The CDR3 reads CASTATAGNTIYF. CDR3 bases: TGTGCCAGTACCGCGACCGCCGGAAACACCATATATTTT.